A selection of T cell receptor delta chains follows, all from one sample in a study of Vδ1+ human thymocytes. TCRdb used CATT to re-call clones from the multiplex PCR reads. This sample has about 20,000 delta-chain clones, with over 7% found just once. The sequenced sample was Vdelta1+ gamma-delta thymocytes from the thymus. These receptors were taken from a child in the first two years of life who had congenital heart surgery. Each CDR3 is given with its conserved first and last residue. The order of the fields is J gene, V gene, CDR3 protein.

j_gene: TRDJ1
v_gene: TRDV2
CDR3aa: CACDTERGIRYTDKLIF

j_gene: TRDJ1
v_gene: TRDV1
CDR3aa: CALGLLSGDPYYTDKLIF

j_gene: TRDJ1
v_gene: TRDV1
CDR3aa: CALGERWDNGDKLIF

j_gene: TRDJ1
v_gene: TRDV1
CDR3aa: CALGDPLPLDKYTDKLIF

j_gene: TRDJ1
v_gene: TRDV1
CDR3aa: CALGELTPGTDKLIF

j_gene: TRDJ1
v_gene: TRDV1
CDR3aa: CALGAAPPERGNLPSPYWGIRTLELIF

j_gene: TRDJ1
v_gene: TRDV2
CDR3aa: CACDTIHVGGYAVTDKLIF

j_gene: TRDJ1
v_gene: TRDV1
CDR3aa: CALGELPPLPTTGGYGTYTDKLIF

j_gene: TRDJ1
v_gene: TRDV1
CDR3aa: CALGVPSPGGPYTDKLIF

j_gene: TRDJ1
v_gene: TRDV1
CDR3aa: CALGKLGVLPTKLGDSYTDKLIF

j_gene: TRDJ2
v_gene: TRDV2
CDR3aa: CACDPGGYAPQRALTAQLFF

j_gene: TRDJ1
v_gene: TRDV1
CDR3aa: CALGEVPPYTDKLIF

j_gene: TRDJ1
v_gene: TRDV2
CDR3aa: CACDTALTYTDKLIF

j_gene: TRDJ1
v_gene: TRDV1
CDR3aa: CALGELSRGRFRYTDKLIF

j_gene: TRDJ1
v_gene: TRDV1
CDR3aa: CALRLYWGRDNKLIF

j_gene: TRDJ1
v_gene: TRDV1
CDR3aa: CALGETPHPTDKLIF

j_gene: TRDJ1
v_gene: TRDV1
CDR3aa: CALGEQPTILTGGYFYKLIF

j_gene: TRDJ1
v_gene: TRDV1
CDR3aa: CALGELWASSLVGYHKLIF

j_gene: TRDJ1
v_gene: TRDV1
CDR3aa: CALGECLGAPYLWGRTDKLIF

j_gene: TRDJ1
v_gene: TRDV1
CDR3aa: CALGELTVADKLIF

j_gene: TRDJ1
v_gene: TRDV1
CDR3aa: CALGELHWGRAYTDKLIF

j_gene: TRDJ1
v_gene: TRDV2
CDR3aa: CACDPLRFWGPHGTDKLIF

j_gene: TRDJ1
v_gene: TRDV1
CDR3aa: CALGELGRGNPFADKLIF